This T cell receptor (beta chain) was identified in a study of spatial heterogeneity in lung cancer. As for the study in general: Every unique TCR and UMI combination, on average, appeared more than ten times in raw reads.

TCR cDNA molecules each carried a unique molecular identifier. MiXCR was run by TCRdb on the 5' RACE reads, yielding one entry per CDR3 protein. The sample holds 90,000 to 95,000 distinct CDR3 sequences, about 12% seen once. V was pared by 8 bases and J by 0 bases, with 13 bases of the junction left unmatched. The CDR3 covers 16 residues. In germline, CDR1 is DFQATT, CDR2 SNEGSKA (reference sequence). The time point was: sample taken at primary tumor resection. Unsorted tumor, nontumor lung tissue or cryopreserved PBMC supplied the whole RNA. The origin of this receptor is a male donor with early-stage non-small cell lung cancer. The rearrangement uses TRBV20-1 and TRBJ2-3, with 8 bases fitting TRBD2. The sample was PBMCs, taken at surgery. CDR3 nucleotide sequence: TGCAGTTCCTCAGCGGGGGACCTGACTAGCACAGATACGCAGTATTTT. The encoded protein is CSSSAGDLTSTDTQYF.